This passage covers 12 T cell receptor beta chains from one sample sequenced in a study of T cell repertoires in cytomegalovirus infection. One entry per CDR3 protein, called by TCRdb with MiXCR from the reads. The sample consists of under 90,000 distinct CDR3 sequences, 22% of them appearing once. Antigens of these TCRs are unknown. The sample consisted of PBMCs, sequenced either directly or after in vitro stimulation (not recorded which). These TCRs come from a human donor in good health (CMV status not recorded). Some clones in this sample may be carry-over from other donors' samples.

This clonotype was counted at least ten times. CDR3 loop: CASSLLNTEAFF. The CDR3, as DNA: TGTGCCAGCAGCCTGTTGAACACTGAAGCTTTCTTT. V is TRBV7-9 and J is TRBJ1-1; no definite D call. CDR1 is SEHNR, CDR2 FQNEAQ, per germline (reference sequence). CDR3 length: 12 residues. The V end lost 5 bases, the J end lost 0 bases, and 4 bases lay between the germline ends.

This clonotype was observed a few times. The CDR3, as DNA: TGTGCCAGCAGCGACCTCAGGGATAGTACTGAAGCTTTCTTT. Its protein product is CASSDLRDSTEAFF. The V and J genes are TRBV2 and TRBJ1-1; possibly TRBD1 for D (5 bases). V dropped 6 bases and J dropped 5 bases, with 16 bases sitting between them. Germline V gene sequence: CDR1 SNHLY, CDR2 FYNNEI. This CDR3 spans 14 amino acids.

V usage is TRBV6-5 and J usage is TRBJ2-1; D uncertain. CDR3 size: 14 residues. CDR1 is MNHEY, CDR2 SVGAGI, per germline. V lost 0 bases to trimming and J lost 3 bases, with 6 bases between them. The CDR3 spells CASSYSTVYNEQFF. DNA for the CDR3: TGTGCCAGCAGTTACTCGACGGTCTACAATGAGCAGTTCTTC.

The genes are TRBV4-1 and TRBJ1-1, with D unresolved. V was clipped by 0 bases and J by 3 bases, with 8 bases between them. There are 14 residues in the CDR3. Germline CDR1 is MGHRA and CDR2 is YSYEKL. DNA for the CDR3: TGCGCCAGCAGCCAAGATACCGGGGACACTGAAGCTTTCTTT. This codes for CASSQDTGDTEAFF.

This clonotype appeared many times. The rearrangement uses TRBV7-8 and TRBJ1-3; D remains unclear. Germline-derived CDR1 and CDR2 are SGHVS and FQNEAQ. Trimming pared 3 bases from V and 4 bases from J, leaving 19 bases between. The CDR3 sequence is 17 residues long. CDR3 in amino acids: CASSLLHRRGSGNTIYF. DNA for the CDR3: TGTGCCAGCAGCTTGCTTCATAGGCGGGGTTCCGGAAACACCATATATTTT.

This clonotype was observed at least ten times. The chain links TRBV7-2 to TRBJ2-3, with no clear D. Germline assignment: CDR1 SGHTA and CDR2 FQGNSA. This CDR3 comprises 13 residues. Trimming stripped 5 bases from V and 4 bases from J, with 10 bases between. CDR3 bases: TGTGCCAGCAGCAAAGGACCGTCAGATACGCAGTATTTT. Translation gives CASSKGPSDTQYF. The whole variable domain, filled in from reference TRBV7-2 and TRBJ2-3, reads GAGVSQSPSNKVTEKGKDVELRCDPISGHTALYWYRQSLGQGLEFLIYFQGNSAPDKSGLPSDRFSAERTGGSVSTLTIQRTQQEDSAVYLCASSKGPSDTQYFGPGTRLTVL.

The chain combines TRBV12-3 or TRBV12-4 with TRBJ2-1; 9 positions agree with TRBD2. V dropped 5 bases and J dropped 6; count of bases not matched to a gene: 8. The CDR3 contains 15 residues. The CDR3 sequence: CASSGRAGGGNEQFF. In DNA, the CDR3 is TGTGCCAGCAGTGGCCGCGCGGGAGGGGGCAATGAGCAGTTCTTC.

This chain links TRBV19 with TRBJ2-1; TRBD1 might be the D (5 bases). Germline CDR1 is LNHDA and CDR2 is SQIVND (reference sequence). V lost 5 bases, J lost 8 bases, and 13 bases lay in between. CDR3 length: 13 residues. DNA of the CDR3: TGTGCCAGTAGTCCTAACGGACACCATGAGCAGTTCTTC. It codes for CASSPNGHHEQFF.

The CDR3 bases are TGTGCCAGCAGTGGGTTCGTTAGCGGGACCCTACAAGAGACCCAGTACTTC. It translates to CASSGFVSGTLQETQYF. The rearrangement joins TRBV2 to TRBJ2-5, with TRBD2 matching over 8 bases. V shed 4 bases, J shed 2 bases, and the junction held 12 bases outside the gene matches. Looked up from germline, CDR1 is SNHLY and CDR2 is FYNNEI. This CDR3 is built from 17 residues.

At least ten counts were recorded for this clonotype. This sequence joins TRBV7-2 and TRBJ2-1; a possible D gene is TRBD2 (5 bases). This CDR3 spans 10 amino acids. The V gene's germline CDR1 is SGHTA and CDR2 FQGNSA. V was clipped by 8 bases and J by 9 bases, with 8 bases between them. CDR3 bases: TGTGCCAGCGGGAGTGGTGAGCAGTTCTTC. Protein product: CASGSGEQFF. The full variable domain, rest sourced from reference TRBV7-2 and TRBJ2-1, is GAGVSQSPSNKVTEKGKDVELRCDPISGHTALYWYRQSLGQGLEFLIYFQGNSAPDKSGLPSDRFSAERTGGSVSTLTIQRTQQEDSAVYLCASGSGEQFFGPGTRLTVL.

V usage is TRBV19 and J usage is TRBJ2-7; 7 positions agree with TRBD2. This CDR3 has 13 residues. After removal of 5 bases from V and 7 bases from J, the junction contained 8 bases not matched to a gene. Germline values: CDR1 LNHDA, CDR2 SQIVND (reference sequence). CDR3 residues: CASSSRAGWEQYV. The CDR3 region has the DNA TGTGCCAGTAGTTCCCGAGCGGGGTGGGAGCAGTACGTC.

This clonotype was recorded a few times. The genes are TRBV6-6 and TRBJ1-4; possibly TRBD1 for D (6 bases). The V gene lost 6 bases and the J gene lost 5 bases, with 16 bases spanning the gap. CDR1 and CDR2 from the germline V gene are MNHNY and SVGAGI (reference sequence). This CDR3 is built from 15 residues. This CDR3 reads CASRETGQRNEKLFF. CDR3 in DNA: TGTGCCAGCAGAGAGACAGGACAGAGAAATGAAAAACTGTTTTTT.